Following are 22 T cell receptor beta chains from one sample sequenced in a study of beta chain features in type 1 diabetes. Study results and caveats: TCRB CDR3s from Type 1 diabetes patients were moderately but significantly shorter in all four CD4+ subsets.

For these TCRs, the target antigens are not known. Sequencing targeted expressed TCRB transcripts, as all isolated RNA had been reverse transcribed. Using immunoSEQ multiplex PCR, the repertoire was profiled, and TCRdb retains in-frame clones only, with some absent. The sample holds roughly 400,000 clones; around 10% are singletons and the top ten take approximately 0.6%. Sequencing was performed on central memory CD4+ T cells from blood. The receptors come from a young man with type 1 diabetes.

This sequence joins TRBV5-1 and TRBJ2-2; D is perhaps TRBD2 (5 bases). The CDR3 totals 16 residues. Germline V gene sequence: CDR1 SGHRS, CDR2 YFSETQ. Trimming left V 2 bases short and J 1 base short, with 12 bases between. The CDR3 DNA sequence: TGCGCCAGCAGCTTACTAGGGTCCCTGAACACCGGGGAGCTGTTTTTT. As protein: CASSLLGSLNTGELFF.

In its sample, this clone was seen many times. The V and J genes are TRBV10-3 and TRBJ1-2, with D hard to call. Per the germline V gene, CDR1 is ENHRY and CDR2 is SYGVKD. There are 11 residues in the CDR3. V lost 10 bases and J lost 7, with 13 bases in between. This CDR3 is CATADESGYTF. The CDR3 DNA sequence: TGTGCCACGGCCGATGAATCTGGCTACACCTTC.

V is TRBV28 and J is TRBJ1-5, with no clear D. Trimming stripped 4 bases from V and 6 bases from J, with 10 bases between. Germline CDR1 reads MDHEN; CDR2 reads SYDVKM. The CDR3 has 13 amino acids. The CDR3 DNA sequence: TGTGCCAGCAGTTCAACTTTGGGTCAGCCCCAGCATTTT. Translation: CASSSTLGQPQHF.

The chain has TRBV11-3 and TRBJ2-7; the D is unclear. V lost 0 bases, J lost 2 bases, and 5 bases lay in between. The V gene's germline CDR1 is SGHNT and CDR2 YENEEA. CDR3 size: 13 residues. As DNA, the CDR3 is TGTGCCAGCAGCTTAGATACCGCCTACGAGCAGTACTTC. Translation gives CASSLDTAYEQYF.

The rearrangement links TRBV7-2 to TRBJ1-5, with D perhaps matching TRBD1 (5 bases). The germline CDR1 and CDR2 sequences are SGHTA and FQGNSA. The CDR3 extends over 16 amino acids. V lost 2 bases and J lost 1, with 12 bases in between. This CDR3 is CASSLWLGVSNQPQHF. In nucleotides, the CDR3 is TGTGCCAGCAGCTTATGGTTAGGGGTGAGCAATCAGCCCCAGCATTTT.

This clone was counted ten times or more. The chain couples TRBV11-3 to TRBJ2-1; tentatively, D is TRBD2 (5 bases). Germline loops: CDR1 SGHNT, CDR2 YENEEA. CDR3 size: 14 residues. Trimming stripped 3 bases from V and 2 bases from J, with 8 bases between. DNA of the CDR3: TGTGCCAGCAGCTTGAGGGTGGCCTACAATGAGCAGTTCTTC. Encoded protein: CASSLRVAYNEQFF.

V is TRBV28 and J is TRBJ1-1; D unresolved. The CDR3 spans 11 residues. The V end was cut by 8 bases, the J end by 0 bases, with 4 bases between. Germline V CDR1 and CDR2: MDHEN, SYDVKM. This chain's CDR3 is CASLVNTEAFF. The CDR3 bases are TGTGCCAGCTTAGTGAACACTGAAGCTTTCTTT. Combining the CDR3 with reference TRBV28 and TRBJ1-1 gives the whole variable domain DVKVTQSSRYLVKRTGEKVFLECVQDMDHENMFWYRQDPGLGLRLIYFSYDVKMKEKGDIPEGYSVSREKKERFSLILESASTNQTSMYLCASLVNTEAFFGQGTRLTVV.

The J gene is TRBJ2-1, the V gene TRBV7-9; 7 nucleotides align to TRBD2. The CDR3 spans 15 residues. V was clipped by 5 bases and J by 14 bases; unmatched bases: 18. CDR1 and CDR2 from the germline V gene are SEHNR and FQNEAQ (reference sequence). Written as DNA, the CDR3 is TGTGCCAGCAGCCTATCCCTGGGGACGGGGGGAAAAGAGTTCTTC. Translation: CASSLSLGTGGKEFF.

This clone was counted only a few times. V is TRBV27 and J is TRBJ2-3; 9 positions match TRBD2. Germline assignment: CDR1 MNHEY and CDR2 SMNVEV (reference sequence). This CDR3 comprises 19 residues. After removal of 2 bases from V and 1 base from J, the junction contained 13 bases not matched to a gene. The CDR3 sequence: CASSLGLAGTRFRTDTQYF. The CDR3 DNA reads TGTGCCAGCAGTTTAGGCCTAGCGGGGACAAGATTTCGCACAGATACGCAGTATTTT.

The chain recombines TRBV27 with TRBJ2-2; TRBD2 agrees at 10 bases. V lost 5 bases, J lost 5 bases, and 11 bases stayed unmatched. CDR1 MNHEY and CDR2 SMNVEV come from the germline V gene (reference sequence). The CDR3 extends over 17 amino acids. CDR3 in amino acids: CASSESLLAGFTGELFF. CDR3 DNA sequence: TGTGCCAGCAGTGAATCCCTACTAGCGGGATTTACCGGGGAGCTGTTTTTT.

The sample holds a few counts of this clone. The chain employs TRBV5-1 and TRBJ2-6; TRBD1 aligns across 7 bases. Germline-derived CDR1 and CDR2 are SGHRS and YFSETQ. CDR3 length: 15 residues. The V gene end was trimmed by 0 bases and the J gene end by 4 bases; junction bases not matched to a gene: 1. The CDR3 sequence is CASSLVDRGANVLTF. DNA for the CDR3: TGCGCCAGCAGCTTGGTGGACAGGGGGGCCAACGTCCTGACTTTC.

The chain links TRBV27 to TRBJ1-1; 9 bases are shared with TRBD1. J was trimmed by 4 bases and V by 5 bases; bases with no gene match: 2. Germline CDR1 is MNHEY and CDR2 is SMNVEV (reference sequence). The CDR3 length is 13 residues. The CDR3 nucleotides read TGTGCCAGCAGTGTGGGACAGGGCACTGAAGCTTTCTTT. It specifies CASSVGQGTEAFF.

The chain links TRBV18 to TRBJ1-5; 7 nucleotides agree with TRBD1. From germline, CDR1 is KGHSH and CDR2 LQKENI. This CDR3 has 13 amino acids. V trimming: 4 bases; J trimming: 6 bases; junction bases outside the gene matches: 3. CDR3: CASSQGARQPQHF. The CDR3 DNA reads TGTGCCAGCTCACAGGGGGCGCGTCAGCCCCAGCATTTT.

The chain joins TRBV7-2 to TRBJ1-5; D may be TRBD1 (5 bases). V shed 5 bases and J shed 3 bases, with 14 bases lying between them. In germline, CDR1 is SGHTA, CDR2 FQGNSA. CDR3 length: 15 amino acids. CDR3 amino acids: CASSDGTGYNQPQHF. The CDR3 nucleotides read TGTGCCAGCAGCGACGGGACGGGATACAATCAGCCCCAGCATTTT.

The chain uses TRBV11-3 and TRBJ2-7, with TRBD1 identical over 7 bases. V lost 2 bases to trimming and J lost 2 bases; unmatched junction nucleotides: 3. The CDR3 loop spans 14 amino acids. CDR1 is SGHNT, CDR2 YENEEA, per germline. Here the CDR3 reads CASSLHGQAYEQYF. For the CDR3, the DNA is TGTGCCAGCAGCTTACACGGACAGGCCTACGAGCAGTACTTC. Full variable domain (outside the CDR3, taken from reference TRBV11-3 and TRBJ2-7): EAGVVQSPRYKIIEKKQPVAFWCNPISGHNTLYWYLQNLGQGPELLIRYENEEAVDDSQLPKDRFSAERLKGVDSTLKIQPAELGDSAVYLCASSLHGQAYEQYFGPGTRLTVT.

This clone was seen a handful of times. V usage is TRBV14 and J usage is TRBJ2-1; D perhaps matches TRBD2 (5 bases). This CDR3 comprises 15 residues. The germline V gene has CDR1 SGHDN and CDR2 FVKESK. V was cut by 2 bases and J by 2 bases, with 10 bases left in between. For the CDR3, the DNA is TGTGCCAGCAGCCAACGGTCGGGGACCTACAATGAGCAGTTCTTC. Its protein is CASSQRSGTYNEQFF.

This clone came up many times. V is TRBV7-3 and J is TRBJ2-7; tentatively, D is TRBD1 (5 bases). V gave up 2 bases and J gave up 3 bases, with 8 bases separating them. The CDR3 contains 13 residues. Germline-derived CDR1 and CDR2 are SGHTA and FQGTGA. The CDR3 DNA sequence: TGTGCCAGCAGCTTACAGGGCGGCTACGAGCAGTACTTC. This translates into CASSLQGGYEQYF.

V gene TRBV7-6 combines with J gene TRBJ2-7, with a weak D call TRBD2 (5 bases). The CDR3 runs 14 residues. Between the trimmed V and J ends, which lost 1 base and 6 bases, there was a span of 13 bases. Germline V gene lookup returns CDR1 SGHVS and CDR2 FNYEAQ. The CDR3: CASSLGASSSEQYF. The CDR3 DNA sequence: TGTGCCAGCAGCTTAGGTGCTAGCAGCAGCGAGCAGTACTTC. Full variable domain (remainder filled in from reference TRBV7-6 and TRBJ2-7): GAGVSQSPRYKVTKRGQDVALRCDPISGHVSLYWYRQALGQGPEFLTYFNYEAQQDKSGLPNDRFSAERPEGSISTLTIQRTEQRDSAMYRCASSLGASSSEQYFGPGTRLTVT.

The V and J genes are TRBV7-9 and TRBJ2-1; maybe TRBD2 (6 bases). CDR1 is SEHNR, CDR2 FQNEAQ, per germline (reference sequence). The V and J ends lost 4 bases and 5 bases respectively, with 12 bases between them. The CDR3 loop spans 14 amino acids. This CDR3 reads CASSSGLFNNEQFF. The CDR3 nucleotides read TGTGCCAGCAGCTCGGGACTGTTCAACAATGAGCAGTTCTTC.

This clone was found a few times. The chain links TRBV28 to TRBJ2-5; 8 nucleotides line up with TRBD1. V lost 9 bases and J lost 5; bases outside the gene matches: 14. In germline, CDR1 is MDHEN, CDR2 SYDVKM. The CDR3 contains 15 residues. The CDR3 sequence: CASILRQGARETQYF. The CDR3 DNA is TGTGCCAGTATCCTAAGGCAGGGGGCGCGGGAGACCCAGTACTTC.

The V gene is TRBV6-6, the J gene TRBJ1-5, with D uncertain. Per the germline V gene, CDR1 is MNHNY and CDR2 is SVGAGI (reference sequence). The CDR3 is 14 amino acids. V was pared by 4 bases and J by 3 bases, with 10 bases between. The CDR3 here is CASSSGPDNQPQHF. The CDR3 DNA follows: TGTGCCAGCAGTTCCGGACCAGACAATCAGCCCCAGCATTTT.

Concerning this clone: Different DNA sequences within this sample yield the same CDR3. The rearrangement uses TRBV7-9 and TRBJ2-1; D might be TRBD1 (7 bases). Germline values: CDR1 SEHNR, CDR2 FQNEAQ (reference sequence). V dropped 1 base and J dropped 0 bases, with 16 bases sitting between them. The CDR3 consists of 18 residues. CDR3 nucleotide sequence: TGTGCCAGCAGCTTAGATCAGGGGGGCTCAAGCTCCTACAATGAGCAGTTCTTC. The encoded protein is CASSLDQGGSSSYNEQFF.